This T cell receptor (beta chain) originates from a study of T cells expressing NK-cell markers. Reprocessing the 5' RACE reads, TCRdb reports a single entry for every CDR3 protein and omits DNA. In all, the sample yields about 550,000 distinct CDR3 sequences. Sample: blood T cells: a sorted CD56 or NKG2C T cell subset, CD4+ or CD8+ T cells, or bulk PBMC T cells (not recorded which). The clonotype was recovered from a young man in good health.

CDR3 sequence reads: CATTVGYTQYF. This chain connects TRBV5-1 to TRBJ2-3. CDR3 length: 11 residues. Germline V gives CDR1 SGHRS, CDR2 YFSETQ. The entire variable domain, with the rest obtained from reference TRBV5-1 and TRBJ2-3, is as follows: KAGVTQTPRYLIKTRGQQVTLSCSPISGHRSVSWYQQTPGQGLQFLFEYFSETQRNKGNFPGRFSGRQFSNSRSEMNVSTLELGDSALYLCATTVGYTQYFGPGTRLTVL.